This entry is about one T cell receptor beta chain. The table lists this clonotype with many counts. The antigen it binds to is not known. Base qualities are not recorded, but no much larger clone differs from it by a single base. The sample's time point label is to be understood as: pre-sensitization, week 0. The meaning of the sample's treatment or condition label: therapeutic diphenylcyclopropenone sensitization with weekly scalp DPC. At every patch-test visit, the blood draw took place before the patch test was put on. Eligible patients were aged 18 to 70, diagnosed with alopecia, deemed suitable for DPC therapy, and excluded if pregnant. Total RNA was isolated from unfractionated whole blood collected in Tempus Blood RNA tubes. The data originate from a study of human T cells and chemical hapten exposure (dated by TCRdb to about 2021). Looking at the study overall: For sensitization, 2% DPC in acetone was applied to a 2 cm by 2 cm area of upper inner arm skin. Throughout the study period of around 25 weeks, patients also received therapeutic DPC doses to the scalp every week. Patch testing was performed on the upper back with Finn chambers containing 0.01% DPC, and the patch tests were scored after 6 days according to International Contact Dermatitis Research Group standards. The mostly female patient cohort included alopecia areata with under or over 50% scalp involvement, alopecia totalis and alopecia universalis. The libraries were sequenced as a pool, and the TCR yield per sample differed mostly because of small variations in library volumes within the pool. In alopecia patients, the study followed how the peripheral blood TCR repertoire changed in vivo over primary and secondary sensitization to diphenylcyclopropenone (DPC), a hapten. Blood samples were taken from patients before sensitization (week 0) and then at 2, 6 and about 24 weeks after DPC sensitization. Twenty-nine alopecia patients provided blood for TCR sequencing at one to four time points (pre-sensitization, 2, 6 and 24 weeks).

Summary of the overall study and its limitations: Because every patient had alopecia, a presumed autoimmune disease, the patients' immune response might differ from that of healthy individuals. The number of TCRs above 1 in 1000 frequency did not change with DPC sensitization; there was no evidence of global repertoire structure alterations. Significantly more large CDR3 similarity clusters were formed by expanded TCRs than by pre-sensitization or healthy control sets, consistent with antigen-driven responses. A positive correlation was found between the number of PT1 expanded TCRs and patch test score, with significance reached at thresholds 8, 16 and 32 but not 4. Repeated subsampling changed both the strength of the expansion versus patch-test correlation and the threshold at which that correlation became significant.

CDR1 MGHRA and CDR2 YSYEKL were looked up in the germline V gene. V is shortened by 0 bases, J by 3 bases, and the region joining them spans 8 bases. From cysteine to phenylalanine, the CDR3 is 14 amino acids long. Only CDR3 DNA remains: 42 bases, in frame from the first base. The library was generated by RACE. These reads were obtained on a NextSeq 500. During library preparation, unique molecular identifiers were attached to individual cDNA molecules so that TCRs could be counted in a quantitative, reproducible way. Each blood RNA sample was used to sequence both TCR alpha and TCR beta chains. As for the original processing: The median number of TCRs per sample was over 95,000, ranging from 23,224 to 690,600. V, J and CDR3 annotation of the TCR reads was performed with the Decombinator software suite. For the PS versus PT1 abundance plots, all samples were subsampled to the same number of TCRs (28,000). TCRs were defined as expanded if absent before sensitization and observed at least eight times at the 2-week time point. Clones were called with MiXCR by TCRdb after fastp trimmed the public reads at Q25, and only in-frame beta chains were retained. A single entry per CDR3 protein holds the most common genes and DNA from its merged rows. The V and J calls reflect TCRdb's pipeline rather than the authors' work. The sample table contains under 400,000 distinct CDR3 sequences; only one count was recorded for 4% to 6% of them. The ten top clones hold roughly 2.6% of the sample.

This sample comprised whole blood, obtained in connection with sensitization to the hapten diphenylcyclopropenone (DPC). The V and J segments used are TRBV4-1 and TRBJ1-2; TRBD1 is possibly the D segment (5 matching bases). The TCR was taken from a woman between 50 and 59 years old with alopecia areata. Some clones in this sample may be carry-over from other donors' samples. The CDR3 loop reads CASSQDQGDYGYTF. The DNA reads TGCGCCAGCAGCCAAGATCAGGGAGACTATGGCTACACCTTC.